Listed below are T cell receptor beta chains from one sample, sequenced in a study of OX40 agonist ivuxolimab in advanced cancers. Libraries were prepared by immunoSEQ multiplex PCR; TCRdb keeps only in-frame clonotypes and omits some of them. The data show 5,400 or so clones, with 50% to 80% seen just once and approximately 50% held by the top ten. The sample was CD4+ or CD8+ T cells sorted from blood, taken in a trial of the OX40 agonist ivuxolimab. Receptors were obtained from an adult with an advanced solid tumor such as melanoma, head and neck, liver or kidney cancer. Both conserved end residues are part of each CDR3.

j_call v_call cdr3_aa
TRBJ2-1 TRBV5-1 CASSGERGRLAVGQFF
TRBJ2-4 TRBV7-6 CASSLTSGSPSKNIQYF
TRBJ2-6 TRBV19 CASMARDSGANVLTF
TRBJ2-1 TRBV2 CASSLDRVERYYNEQFF
TRBJ1-5 TRBV6-9 CASSSRQGMNNQPQHF
TRBJ2-1 TRBV9 CASSDFGLAANEQFF
TRBJ1-4 TRBV29-1 CSVKGYNEKLFF
TRBJ1-1 TRBV23-1 CASSHDRPGIAEAFF
TRBJ2-3 TRBV27 CASSSGSLTDTQYF
TRBJ2-3 TRBV9 CASSPGQGGRDTRYF
TRBJ2-5 TRBV2 CASLARGTQETQYF
TRBJ1-3 TRBV6-5 CASSYSTGSGNTIYF
TRBJ1-1 TRBV7-8 CASSPGAGAEAFF
TRBJ1-2 TRBV29-1 CSSSGGVNYGYTF
TRBJ2-7 TRBV18 CASSESYEQYF
TRBJ2-5 TRBV7-9 CASSLGGNQETQYF
TRBJ1-1 TRBV27 CASSFGGGSTEAFF